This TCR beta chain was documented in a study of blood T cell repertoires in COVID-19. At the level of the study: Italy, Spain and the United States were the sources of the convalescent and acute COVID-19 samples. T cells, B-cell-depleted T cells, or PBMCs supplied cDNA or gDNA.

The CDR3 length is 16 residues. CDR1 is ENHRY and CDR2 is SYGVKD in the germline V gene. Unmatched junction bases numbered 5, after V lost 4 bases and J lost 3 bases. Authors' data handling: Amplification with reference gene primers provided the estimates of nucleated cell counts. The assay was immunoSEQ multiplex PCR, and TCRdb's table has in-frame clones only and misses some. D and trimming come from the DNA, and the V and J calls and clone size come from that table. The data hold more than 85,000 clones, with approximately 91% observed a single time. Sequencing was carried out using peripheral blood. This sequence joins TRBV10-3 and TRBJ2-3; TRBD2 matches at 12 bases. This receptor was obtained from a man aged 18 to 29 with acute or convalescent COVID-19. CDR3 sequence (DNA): TGTGCCATCAGTGTAGTCACTAGCGGGGGGACAGATACGCAGTATTTT. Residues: CAISVVTSGGTDTQYF.